This T cell receptor beta chain was sequenced during a study of blood T cell repertoires in COVID-19. Study-level background: PBMCs, B-cell-depleted T cells, or T cells provided the cDNA or gDNA that made up the material.

Participants had their cohort set by participant-reported clinical history. Authors' processing steps: Nucleated cell number was recorded as an estimate derived from reference gene primer amplification. The repertoire was sequenced with immunoSEQ multiplex PCR; TCRdb's copy has only in-frame clones and lacks some. The DNA gave D and trimming, while V, J and clone size come from that table. Of over 350,000 clones in the sample, 85% to 90% were seen once. The germline V gene has CDR1 KGHSH and CDR2 LQKENI. This CDR3 comprises 15 residues. Trimming removed 6 bases from V and 3 bases from J; junction bases left unmatched: 9.

This sequence was found in a woman younger than 35 who had recovered from COVID-19. The chain has TRBV18 and TRBJ2-3; 7 bases agree with TRBD2. Sequenced input: PBMCs or T cells enriched from blood (not recorded which). The CDR3 nucleotides are TGTGCCAGCTCCTATGGGAGCGGGGCAACAGATACGCAGTATTTT. This sequence encodes CASSYGSGATDTQYF.